This TCR beta chain was documented in a study of blood T cell repertoires in COVID-19. As for the study in general: Spain, Italy and the United States supplied samples that represented acute and convalescent COVID-19. T cells, B-cell-depleted T cells, or PBMCs supplied cDNA or gDNA.

Under the authors' procedure: Reference gene primer amplification in the assay estimated nucleated cell counts. Data came from immunoSEQ multiplex PCR; TCRdb stores just in-frame clones and leaves some out. Clonal size and the V and J genes are those of that table, whereas D and trimming came from the DNA. The table has some 180,000 clones, 83% seen once. V trimming: 5 bases; J trimming: 4 bases; junction bases outside the gene matches: 11. The CDR3 has 17 amino acids. Germline V gives CDR1 LNHDA, CDR2 SQIVND (reference sequence). The chain employs TRBV19 and TRBJ2-1, with TRBD2 matching over 10 bases. The receptor comes from a woman older than 75 with acute or convalescent COVID-19. The specimen sequenced was peripheral blood. The CDR3 DNA follows: TGTGCCAGTAGTCCGACTAGCGGGCCTCTCCTTTACAATGAGCAGTTCTTC. Translation gives CASSPTSGPLLYNEQFF.